Below are 5 T cell receptor beta chains sequenced from a single sample in a study of shared clonotypes between healthy human individuals. Repertoires were generated with immunoSEQ multiplex PCR, while TCRdb's copy carries only in-frame clones and drops some. The sample shows approximately 1,500,000 clones, roughly 98% of them seen only once. The source material was naive CD4+ T cells sorted from blood. Noted subset: CD45RA+ positively selected. These receptors were obtained from a man aged 30-40 years in good health.

V is TRBV6-1 and J is TRBJ2-2, with TRBD2 matching over 13 bases. Germline loops: CDR1 MNHNS, CDR2 SASEGT. The CDR3 is 16 amino acids. V lost 4 bases, J lost 6 bases, and 5 bases stayed unmatched. The DNA for the CDR3 is TGTGCCAGCAGTGCAAGGACTAGCGGGAGCTCCGGGGAGCTGTTTTTT. Amino acid sequence: CASSARTSGSSGELFF.

The chain is built from TRBV9 and TRBJ2-2, with D uncertain. Germline V gene sequence: CDR1 SGDLS, CDR2 YYNGEE. Trimming pared 3 bases from V and 4 bases from J, leaving 7 bases between. This CDR3 spans 13 amino acids. Here the CDR3 DNA reads TGTGCCAGCAGCGCCCAGACCACCGGGGAGCTGTTTTTT. It is translated as CASSAQTTGELFF.

The J gene is TRBJ1-5, the V gene TRBV14; perhaps TRBD1 as D (6 bases). The germline V and J ends were trimmed by 3 bases and 4 bases, with 16 bases remaining between them. Germline values: CDR1 SGHDN, CDR2 FVKESK. This CDR3 is 16 amino acids long. The CDR3 region has the DNA TGTGCCAGCAGCCATACGTTGGACAGACCTAATCAGCCCCAGCATTTT. It codes for CASSHTLDRPNQPQHF.

The genes are TRBV7-9 and TRBJ1-5; tentative D call: TRBD1 (6 bases). This CDR3 comprises 16 residues. V lost 4 bases to trimming and J lost 1 base, with 14 bases between them. Per germline, CDR1 SEHNR and CDR2 FQNEAQ (reference sequence). The CDR3 sequence is CASSSSGTPSNQPQHF. In nucleotides, the CDR3 is TGTGCCAGCAGCTCCTCCGGGACACCCAGCAATCAGCCCCAGCATTTT.

This sequence joins TRBV5-1 and TRBJ2-1; D is unresolved. CDR1 SGHRS and CDR2 YFSETQ come from the germline V gene. Deletions cut 4 bases from V and 5 bases from J, with 19 bases between. CDR3 length: 16 amino acids. In DNA, the CDR3 is TGCGCCAGCAGCCTAAACCGGGTCCTACCCCACAATGAGCAGTTCTTC. Its protein product is CASSLNRVLPHNEQFF.